This TCR beta chain was retrieved from a study of early T cells in non-severe SARS-CoV-2 infection. As to this clonotype: Its antigen is unknown.

V lost 5 bases and J lost 0, with 17 bases in between. The CDR3 totals 17 residues. MiXCR was run by TCRdb on the 5' RACE reads, yielding one entry per CDR3 protein. This table has around 59,000 distinct CDR3 sequences, over 10% appearing once. Study-wide points: VDJdb matches were skewed toward anti-spike CD8 T cell responses.

The sample consisted of whole blood. The clonotype comes from an adult who was a healthcare worker with PCR-confirmed SARS-CoV-2 infection or an uninfected control (not recorded which). The chain combines TRBV12-3 or TRBV12-4 with TRBJ1-3; the D gene is possibly TRBD1 (5 bases). The CDR3 region is CASSPPPLTVSGNTIYF. CDR3 DNA: TGTGCCAGCAGTCCCCCCCCGCTGACAGTCTCTGGAAACACCATATATTTT.